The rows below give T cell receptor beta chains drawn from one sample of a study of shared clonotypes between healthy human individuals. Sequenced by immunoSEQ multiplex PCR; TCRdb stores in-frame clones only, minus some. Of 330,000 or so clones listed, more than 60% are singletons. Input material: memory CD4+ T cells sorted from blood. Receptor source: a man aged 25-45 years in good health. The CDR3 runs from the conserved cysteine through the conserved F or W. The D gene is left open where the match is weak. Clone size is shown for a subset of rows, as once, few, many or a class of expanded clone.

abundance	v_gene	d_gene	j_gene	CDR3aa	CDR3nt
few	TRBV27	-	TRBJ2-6	CASAAQGFLANVLTF	TGTGCCAGCGCAGCGCAGGGTTTTTTAGCCAACGTCCTGACTTTC
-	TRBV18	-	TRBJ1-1	CASSPRQVGWDTEAFF	TGTGCCAGCTCACCTCGACAGGTCGGTTGGGACACTGAAGCTTTCTTT
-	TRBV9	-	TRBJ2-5	CASSVGNGGETQYF	TGTGCCAGCAGCGTAGGCAACGGTGGAGAGACCCAGTACTTC
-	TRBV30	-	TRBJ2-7	CAWSPPGTYEQYF	TGTGCCTGGAGTCCTCCCGGGACCTACGAGCAGTACTTC
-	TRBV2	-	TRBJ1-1	CASSEYGAVGAFF	TGTGCCAGCAGTGAGTACGGGGCGGTCGGAGCTTTCTTT
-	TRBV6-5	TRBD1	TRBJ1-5	CASSQDRVNQPQHF	TGTGCCAGCAGTCAGGACAGGGTAAATCAGCCCCAGCATTTT
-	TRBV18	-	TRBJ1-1	CASFMNTEAFF	TGTGCCAGCTTCATGAACACTGAAGCTTTCTTT
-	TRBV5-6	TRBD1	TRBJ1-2	CASQTGDYGYTF	TGTGCCAGCCAGACAGGGGATTATGGCTACACCTTC
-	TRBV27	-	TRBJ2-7	CASSLSSGPGYEQYF	TGTGCCAGCAGTTTGAGTTCCGGGCCGGGGTACGAGCAGTACTTC
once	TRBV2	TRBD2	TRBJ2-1	CASSVESGAYNEQFF	TGTGCCAGCAGTGTAGAAAGCGGGGCCTACAATGAGCAGTTCTTC
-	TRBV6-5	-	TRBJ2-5	CASSSLGGTQYF	TGTGCCAGCAGTTCCCTCGGTGGGACCCAGTACTTC
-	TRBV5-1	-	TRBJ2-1	CASSLAAQTEQFF	TGCGCCAGCAGCTTGGCCGCCCAGACGGAGCAGTTCTTC
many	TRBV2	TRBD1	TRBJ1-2	CASTRDSNYGYTF	TGTGCCAGCACCAGGGACAGCAACTATGGCTACACCTTC
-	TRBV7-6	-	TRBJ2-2	CASSWTASNTGELFF	TGTGCCAGCAGCTGGACAGCCTCTAACACCGGGGAGCTGTTTTTT
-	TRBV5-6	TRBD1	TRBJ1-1	CASSPLHSQGANTEAFF	TGTGCCAGCAGCCCGCTACACTCACAGGGGGCGAACACTGAAGCTTTCTTT
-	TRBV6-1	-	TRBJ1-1	CASSLQGMNTEAFF	TGTGCCAGCAGCCTACAGGGAATGAACACTGAAGCTTTCTTT
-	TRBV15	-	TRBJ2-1	CATTESQGRYNEQFF	TGTGCCACCACCGAGAGTCAGGGGAGGTACAATGAGCAGTTCTTC
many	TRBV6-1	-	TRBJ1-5	CASSELGGSHQPQHF	TGTGCCAGCAGTGAGTTGGGAGGGAGTCATCAGCCCCAGCATTTT
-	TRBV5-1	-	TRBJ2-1	CASSLVVGLGEQFF	TGCGCCAGCAGCTTGGTTGTGGGGCTAGGTGAGCAGTTCTTC
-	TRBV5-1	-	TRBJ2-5	CASSLAVGIETQYF	TGCGCCAGCAGCTTGGCCGTGGGGATCGAGACCCAGTACTTC
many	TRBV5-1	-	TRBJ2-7	CASSLATDRAKQYF	TGCGCCAGCAGCCTGGCCACGGACCGAGCGAAGCAGTACTTC
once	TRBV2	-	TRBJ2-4	CASSEAQVSLAKNIQYF	TGTGCCAGCAGTGAAGCGCAAGTATCCCTGGCCAAAAACATTCAGTACTTC
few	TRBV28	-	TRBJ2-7	CASSLVGNYEQYF	TGTGCCAGCAGTTTAGTAGGGAACTACGAGCAGTACTTC
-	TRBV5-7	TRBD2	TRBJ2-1	CASSLRARLAGSYNEQFF	TGTGCCAGCAGCTTAAGGGCTCGACTAGCGGGTTCCTACAATGAGCAGTTCTTC
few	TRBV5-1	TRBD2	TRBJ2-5	CASSLGASGTETQYF	TGCGCCAGCAGCTTGGGTGCTAGCGGGACGGAGACCCAGTACTTC
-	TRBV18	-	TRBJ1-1	CASSGGPGTTEAFF	TGTGCCAGCTCGGGCGGGCCAGGGACCACTGAAGCTTTCTTT
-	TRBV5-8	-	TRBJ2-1	CASSFDFGASYNEQFF	TGTGCCAGCAGCTTTGATTTCGGGGCCTCCTACAATGAGCAGTTCTTC
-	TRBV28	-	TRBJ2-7	CASSLRVEQYF	TGTGCCAGCAGTTTGCGAGTCGAGCAGTACTTC
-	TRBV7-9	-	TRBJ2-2	CASSYDRNTGELFF	TGTGCCAGCAGCTACGACAGAAACACCGGGGAGCTGTTTTTT
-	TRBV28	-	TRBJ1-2	CASSLASYYGYTF	TGTGCCAGCAGTTTGGCCAGCTACTATGGCTACACCTTC
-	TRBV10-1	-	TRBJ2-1	CASSEFPAGSSYNEQFF	TGCGCCAGCAGTGAGTTTCCCGCGGGAAGCTCCTACAATGAGCAGTTCTTC
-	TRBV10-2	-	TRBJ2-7	CASRPTSVYEQYF	TGCGCCAGCCGGCCTACCAGCGTCTACGAGCAGTACTTC
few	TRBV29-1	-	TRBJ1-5	CSVATGNNQPQHF	TGCAGCGTTGCTACAGGGAACAATCAGCCCCAGCATTTT
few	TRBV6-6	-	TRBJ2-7	CASGQTGSYEQYF	TGTGCCAGCGGTCAAACAGGGAGCTACGAGCAGTACTTC
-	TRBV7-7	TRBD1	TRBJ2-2	CASSNLRGTGELFF	TGTGCTAGCAGCAACCTCAGGGGGACCGGGGAGCTGTTTTTT
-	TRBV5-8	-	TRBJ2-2	CASRPGVDTGELFF	TGTGCCAGCAGACCTGGGGTCGACACCGGGGAGCTGTTTTTT
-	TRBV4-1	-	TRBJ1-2	CASSQGWQGTWVGNGYTF	TGCGCCAGCAGCCAAGGGTGGCAGGGGACCTGGGTTGGGAATGGCTACACCTTC
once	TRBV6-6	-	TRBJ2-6	CASRKGAGANVLTF	TGTGCCAGCAGAAAGGGGGCTGGGGCCAACGTCCTGACTTTC
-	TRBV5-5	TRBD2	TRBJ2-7	CASSLSGGLPGLAYEQYF	TGTGCCAGCAGCCTGTCGGGGGGACTACCCGGACTCGCCTACGAGCAGTACTTC
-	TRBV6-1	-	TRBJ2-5	CASSTIKETQYF	TGTGCCAGCAGTACGATCAAAGAGACCCAGTACTTC
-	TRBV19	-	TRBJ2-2	CASSISPPGELFF	TGTGCCAGTAGTATATCCCCCCCCGGGGAGCTGTTTTTT
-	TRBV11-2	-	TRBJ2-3	CASSLDLQSHSTDTQYF	TGTGCCAGCAGCTTAGATCTCCAATCCCATTCCACAGATACGCAGTATTTT
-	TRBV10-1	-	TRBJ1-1	CASSPSSRASNTEAFF	TGCGCCAGCAGCCCCTCGTCACGGGCCTCAAACACTGAAGCTTTCTTT
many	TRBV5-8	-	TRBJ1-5	CASSLVPGFSDQPQHF	TGTGCCAGCAGCTTGGTTCCGGGGTTTAGCGATCAGCCCCAGCATTTT
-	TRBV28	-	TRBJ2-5	CASRSTGLETQYF	TGTGCCAGCAGGTCGACAGGTCTGGAGACCCAGTACTTC
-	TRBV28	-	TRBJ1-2	CASSRYRGNYGYTF	TGTGCCAGCAGTAGGTACCGGGGCAACTATGGCTACACCTTC
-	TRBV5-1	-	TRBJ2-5	CASSLEWGEETQYF	TGCGCCAGCAGCTTGGAATGGGGCGAAGAGACCCAGTACTTC
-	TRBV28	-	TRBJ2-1	CASRGLAPSSYNEQFF	TGTGCCAGCAGAGGGCTAGCCCCTTCGTCCTACAATGAGCAGTTCTTC
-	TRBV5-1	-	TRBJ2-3	CASSFLQGTDTQYF	TGCGCCAGCAGCTTCCTACAGGGTACAGATACGCAGTATTTT
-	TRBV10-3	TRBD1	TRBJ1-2	CAISLGQRYGYTF	TGTGCCATCAGCTTGGGACAGCGCTATGGCTACACCTTC
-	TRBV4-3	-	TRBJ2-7	CASSQAYGTDYEQYF	TGCGCCAGCAGCCAAGCGTACGGGACCGATTACGAGCAGTACTTC
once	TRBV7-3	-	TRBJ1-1	CASSLGVAGAGAEAFF	TGTGCCAGCAGCTTAGGCGTTGCAGGGGCGGGCGCTGAAGCTTTCTTT
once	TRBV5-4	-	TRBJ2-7	CASSLAGGSSYEQYF	TGTGCCAGCAGCTTGGCCGGGGGCAGCTCCTACGAGCAGTACTTC
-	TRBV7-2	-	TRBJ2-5	CASSSYRVLLETQYF	TGTGCCAGCAGCTCGTACAGGGTATTGTTGGAGACCCAGTACTTC
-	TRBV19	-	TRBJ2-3	CASSGDSNTQYF	TGTGCCAGTAGTGGGGATAGCAATACGCAGTATTTT
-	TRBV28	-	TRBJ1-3	CASSPPGRGNTIYF	TGTGCCAGCAGTCCTCCGGGGCGCGGAAACACCATATATTTT
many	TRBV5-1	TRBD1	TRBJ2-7	CASSWTIGQEDEQYF	TGCGCCAGCAGCTGGACAATTGGACAGGAGGACGAGCAGTACTTC
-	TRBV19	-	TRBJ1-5	CASSGGQPNQPQHF	TGTGCCAGTAGTGGCGGACAGCCCAATCAGCCCCAGCATTTT
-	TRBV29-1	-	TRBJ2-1	CSVESGRTYNEQFF	TGCAGCGTCGAGAGCGGTCGCACCTACAATGAGCAGTTCTTC
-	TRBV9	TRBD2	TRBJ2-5	CASSDHTSGMKETQYF	TGTGCCAGCAGCGACCATACTAGCGGGATGAAAGAGACCCAGTACTTC